The subject of this entry is one T cell receptor (beta chain). Its antigen remains unknown. This sample was included in a study of T cells in Graves' hyperthyroidism and ophthalmopathy. This CDR3 spans 12 amino acids. The ends were cut back, 5 bases at V and 2 bases at J, with 6 bases in the middle. The germline V gene has CDR1 SEHNR and CDR2 FQNEAQ (reference sequence). Notes on the study in general: Within blood appeared most thyroid clonotypes that had expanded above 0.001.

Amplification of TCR beta CDR3 regions used RNA as the template. The HTBI primer set served for first-round RT-PCR of the TCR CDR3. Each CDR3 protein is one row after TCRdb ran MiXCR on the multiplex PCR reads. The data contain some 98,000 distinct CDR3 sequences, around 42% of them seen just once; the ten biggest clones take up roughly 10%. This receptor was identified in a woman under 40 with Graves' hyperthyroidism. This chain uses TRBV7-9 with TRBJ2-5; no reliable D call. The source material was peripheral blood or thyroid tissue (not recorded which). Here the CDR3 reads CASSPAQETQYF. The CDR3 DNA is TGTGCCAGCAGCCCAGCTCAAGAGACCCAGTACTTC.